These 24 T cell receptor beta chains came from one sample sequenced in a study of blood T cell repertoires in COVID-19. TCRdb keeps only in-frame clones here, not all; method: immunoSEQ multiplex PCR. The sample includes around 88,000 clones, over 70% of them seen just once. The specimen sequenced was peripheral blood. These receptors were obtained from a man in his forties or fifties who had recovered from COVID-19.

This clone was picked up a small number of times. V usage is TRBV29-1 and J usage is TRBJ1-5; D gene unclear. CDR1 is SQVTM, CDR2 ANQGSEA, per germline. This CDR3 comprises 12 residues. V lost 4 bases, J lost 0 bases, and 4 bases lay in between. CDR3 protein: CSVAHSNQPQHF. The CDR3 bases are TGCAGCGTTGCCCATAGCAATCAGCCCCAGCATTTT.

The genes are TRBV5-5 and TRBJ2-2, with TRBD1 identical over 11 bases. The CDR3 runs to 16 residues. After removal of 3 bases from V and 2 bases from J, the junction contained 3 bases not matched to a gene. Germline CDR1 and CDR2: SGHKS and YYEKEE (reference sequence). The CDR3, as DNA: TGTGCCAGCAGCTACCGGACAGGGGGCAACACCGGGGAGCTGTTTTTT. Translated: CASSYRTGGNTGELFF.

The gene calls are TRBV29-1 and TRBJ2-2, with a weak D call TRBD2 (6 bases). CDR1 SQVTM and CDR2 ANQGSEA come from the germline V gene. The CDR3 extends over 15 amino acids. The CDR3 region is CTVTFGGRGTGELFF. The CDR3 DNA follows: TGCACCGTGACCTTCGGAGGGAGAGGCACCGGGGAGCTGTTTTTT.

This clone is a singleton in its sample. This rearrangement joins TRBV14 to TRBJ2-7, with D maybe TRBD2 (5 bases). Germline V gene sequence: CDR1 SGHDN, CDR2 FVKESK. This CDR3 region has 17 residues. The ends were cut back, 4 bases at V and 2 bases at J, with 21 bases in the middle. The CDR3 protein is CASSPSTLERVPYEQYF. The DNA of the CDR3 is TGTGCCAGCAGCCCGAGCACGTTGGAGAGGGTACCCTACGAGCAGTACTTC.

In this sample, this clone turned up many times. The chain employs TRBV28 and TRBJ1-6; 7 bases fit TRBD1. V was pared by 3 bases and J by 7 bases, with 6 bases of the junction left unmatched. The CDR3 runs 15 residues. Germline CDR1 is MDHEN and CDR2 is SYDVKM. The CDR3 nucleotides are TGTGCCAGCAGTTTTGAGGGGGCCGGGAATTCACCCCTCCACTTT. It specifies CASSFEGAGNSPLHF.

The rearrangement links TRBV21-1 to TRBJ1-5; TRBD1 was called by the table and not checked on the DNA. TRBV21-1 represents a pseudogene. The CDR3 has 14 residues. This chain's CDR3 is CASSMRDREQPQHF. Written as DNA, the CDR3 is TGTGCCAGCAGCATGCGGGACAGGGAACAGCCCCAGCATTTT.

The chain couples TRBV19 to TRBJ2-3; the match to TRBD2 covers 14 bases. The V gene end was trimmed by 8 bases and the J gene end by 5 bases; junction bases not matched to a gene: 9. The CDR3 is made up of 16 amino acids. Per germline, CDR1 LNHDA and CDR2 SQIVND (reference sequence). CDR3: CASRGPGLAGGDTQYF. DNA for the CDR3: TGTGCCAGTCGAGGCCCCGGACTAGCGGGAGGAGATACGCAGTATTTT.

For the CDR3, the DNA is TGTGCCAGCAGCGTTGGCCCCACCGGGACTTTCTACAATGAGCAGTTCTTC. This sequence encodes CASSVGPTGTFYNEQFF. V gene TRBV9 combines with J gene TRBJ2-1, with D perhaps TRBD2 (6 bases). From germline, CDR1 is SGDLS and CDR2 YYNGEE. CDR3 length: 17 residues. Trimming left V 2 bases short and J 3 bases short, with 18 bases between.

This chain links TRBV3-1 (or the pseudogene TRBV3-2) with TRBJ2-1; D may be TRBD2 (6 bases). CDR3 length: 16 residues. Trimming cost V 4 bases and J 3 bases, with 16 bases left between them. Germline values: CDR1 LGHDT, CDR2 YNNKEL (reference sequence). CDR3 region: CASSPASGGIYNEQFF. The CDR3 DNA is TGTGCCAGCAGCCCGGCATCGGGCGGGATCTACAATGAGCAGTTCTTC.

The V call is TRBV11-2, the J call TRBJ2-7; 9 nucleotides agree with TRBD2. The length of the CDR3 is 14 residues. Germline V CDR1 and CDR2: SGHAT, FQNNGV. The junction had 4 bases not matched to a gene; V was cut back by 5 bases and J by 2 bases. The DNA of the CDR3 is TGTGCCAGCAGCCTAGTAGCGGGGGCCTACGAGCAGTACTTC. It encodes CASSLVAGAYEQYF. The full variable domain, rest sourced from reference TRBV11-2 and TRBJ2-7, is EAGVAQSPRYKIIEKRQSVAFWCNPISGHATLYWYQQILGQGPKLLIQFQNNGVVDDSQLPKDRFSAERLKGVDSTLKIQPAKLEDSAVYLCASSLVAGAYEQYFGPGTRLTVT.

This chain links TRBV6-5 with TRBJ1-1; 7 nucleotides align to TRBD1. Trimming removed 2 bases from V and 5 bases from J; junction bases left unmatched: 5. The CDR3 extends over 14 amino acids. Germline V gene lookup returns CDR1 MNHEY and CDR2 SVGAGI. CDR3: CASSYRTGETEAFF. In DNA, the CDR3 is TGTGCCAGCAGTTACCGGACAGGAGAGACTGAAGCTTTCTTT.

J is TRBJ2-1 and V is TRBV14; TRBD2 agrees at 11 bases. The J segment lost 1 base and the V segment lost 4 bases, leaving 3 bases of the junction unmatched. The CDR3 runs 16 residues. Germline assignment: CDR1 SGHDN and CDR2 FVKESK. The CDR3 bases are TGTGCCAGCAGCCTTTTAGCGGGAGGGTCCTACAATGAGCAGTTCTTC. Amino acids: CASSLLAGGSYNEQFF.

The V call is TRBV18, the J call TRBJ2-7; no reliable D call. Looked up from germline, CDR1 is KGHSH and CDR2 is LQKENI. Trimming removed 2 bases from V and 2 bases from J, with 13 bases in between. The CDR3 totals 15 residues. CDR3 sequence reads: CASSPNTIPTYEQYF. Here the CDR3 DNA reads TGTGCCAGCTCACCAAACACGATCCCGACCTACGAGCAGTACTTC.

This rearrangement joins TRBV12-3 or TRBV12-4 to TRBJ1-1; D ambiguous. The CDR3 is made up of 11 amino acids. Trimming cost V 5 bases and J 3 bases, with 4 bases left between them. CDR3 residues: CASSLYTEAFF. The CDR3 nucleotides read TGTGCCAGCAGTCTATACACTGAAGCTTTCTTT.

The chain combines TRBV29-1 with TRBJ1-2; TRBD1 might be the D (6 bases). The CDR3 length is 13 residues. Per the germline V gene, CDR1 is SQVTM and CDR2 is ANQGSEA. V dropped 7 bases and J dropped 2 bases, with 14 bases sitting between them. The CDR3 loop is CSAALDRNYGYTF. The CDR3 coding sequence is TGCAGCGCCGCCCTGGACAGAAACTATGGCTACACCTTC.

This clone was recorded a few times. This chain uses TRBV27 with TRBJ1-5; no definite D call. The CDR3 extends over 15 amino acids. V gave up 0 bases and J gave up 3 bases, with 9 bases separating them. The germline V gene encodes CDR1 MNHEY and CDR2 SMNVEV (reference sequence). The CDR3 is CASSLSGGNNQPQHF. In DNA form, the CDR3 reads TGTGCCAGCAGTTTATCGGGAGGGAACAATCAGCCCCAGCATTTT.

This chain connects TRBV21-1 to TRBJ2-5; the table's D call, TRBD1, has no DNA check behind it. TRBV21-1 is reported as a pseudogene. The CDR3 length is 14 residues. The CDR3 is CASSNDRGKETQYF. The CDR3 DNA reads as TGTGCCAGCAGCAACGATAGGGGGAAGGAGACCCAGTACTTC.

This sequence joins TRBV28 and TRBJ2-2; TRBD1 agrees at 10 bases. The V and J ends lost 3 bases and 3 bases, in that order; junction bases with no gene match: 10. The CDR3 spans 18 residues. Germline V lookup: CDR1 MDHEN, CDR2 SYDVKM. CDR3 region: CASSFISRGTGDTGELFF. Here the CDR3 DNA reads TGTGCCAGCAGTTTTATCAGTCGAGGGACAGGGGACACCGGGGAGCTGTTTTTT.

The J gene is TRBJ2-3, the V gene TRBV12-5; a possible D gene is TRBD2 (6 bases). CDR3 length equals 16 residues. Trimming removed 4 bases from V and 0 bases from J, with 14 bases in between. The germline V gene has CDR1 LGHNT and CDR2 FRNRAP. CDR3 nucleotide sequence: TGTGCTAGTGGTTCCCGGGACTTGACTAGCACAGATACGCAGTATTTT. Protein sequence: CASGSRDLTSTDTQYF.

The chain combines TRBV5-1 with TRBJ1-1, with 8 positions matching TRBD1. V shed 4 bases and J 1 base; nucleotides not matched to a gene: 6. This CDR3 comprises 15 residues. CDR1 is SGHRS, CDR2 YFSETQ, per germline. This CDR3 is CASSPPGQANTEAFF. CDR3 sequence (DNA): TGCGCCAGCAGCCCCCCGGGACAGGCGAACACTGAAGCTTTCTTT.

This sequence joins TRBV18 and TRBJ2-7; TRBD1 might be the D (7 bases). The germline gives CDR1 KGHSH, CDR2 LQKENI. V was cut by 3 bases and J by 3 bases, with 12 bases left in between. The CDR3 is made up of 14 amino acids. The DNA for the CDR3 is TGTGCCAGCTCACCGGCGGGACAGCACTACGAGCAGTACTTC. This sequence encodes CASSPAGQHYEQYF.

V is TRBV5-1 and J is TRBJ2-7; no clear D. This CDR3 contains 14 residues. The V end was cut by 0 bases, the J end by 0 bases, with 7 bases between. Germline CDR1 reads SGHRS; CDR2 reads YFSETQ. CDR3 nucleotides: TGCGCCAGCAGCTTGGCACAGACCTCCTACGAGCAGTACTTC. Translation gives CASSLAQTSYEQYF.

This chain links TRBV19 with TRBJ1-2; D might be TRBD1 (5 bases). CDR1 is LNHDA and CDR2 is SQIVND in the germline V gene (reference sequence). The CDR3 totals 13 residues. Deletions cut 6 bases from V and 4 bases from J, with 12 bases between. The CDR3 DNA reads as TGTGCCAGTAGGGAAAGACAGCCCTATGGCTACACCTTC. Translation: CASRERQPYGYTF.

The chain recombines TRBV9 with TRBJ2-7; perhaps TRBD1 as D (6 bases). The V gene's germline CDR1 is SGDLS and CDR2 YYNGEE. Trimming took 2 bases from V and 3 from J, leaving 15 bases between them. The CDR3 contains 15 residues. In nucleotides, the CDR3 is TGTGCCAGCAGCGTCGGTTCAGGGGCCAGCTACGAGCAGTACTTC. Amino acids: CASSVGSGASYEQYF.